The 15 T cell receptor beta chains presented below share a single source sample, sequenced in a study of read filtering for tumor transcriptome and immune sequencing. The library was built from around 380 ng RNA with molecular barcoded adaptors for alpha/delta and beta/gamma chains. Each CDR3 protein is one row after TCRdb ran MiXCR on the reads. The sample lists over 90,000 distinct CDR3 sequences; under 25% were seen once. The sample taken for sequencing was a population of CD138-negative cells sorted from bone marrow. Every receptor here comes from a donor older than 35 with multiple myeloma.

The V call is TRBV3-1, the J call TRBJ2-1; 11 bases agree with TRBD1. The CDR3 consists of 15 residues. The germline gives CDR1 LGHDT, CDR2 YNNKEL (reference sequence). The V and J ends lost 1 base and 13 bases, in that order; junction bases with no gene match: 9. As DNA, the CDR3 is TGTGCCAGCAGCCAAGGTACCTGGGACAGGGGGTCTCAGTTCTTC. This codes for CASSQGTWDRGSQFF.

A remark on this clonotype: This may be a read error: a much more frequent sequence differs by one nucleotide. The chain links TRBV2 to TRBJ1-4; 9 bases fit TRBD1. CDR1 is SNHLY, CDR2 FYNNEI, per germline. The CDR3 has 14 amino acids. For the CDR3, the DNA is TGTGCCAGCAGTACCGGGACAGGGAGAGAAAGACTGTTTTTT. Its protein product is CASSTGTGRERLFF. Variable domain in full (rest from reference TRBV2 and TRBJ1-4): EPEVTQTPSHQVTQMGQEVILRCVPISNHLYFYWYRQILGQKVEFLVSFYNNEISEKSEIFDDQFSVERPDGSNFTLKIRSTKLEDSAMYFCASSTGTGRERLFFGSGTQLSVL.

The V call is TRBV5-1, the J call TRBJ2-7; D tentatively fits TRBD1 or TRBD2 (6 bases each). The V gene's germline CDR1 is SGHRS and CDR2 YFSETQ. The V gene lost 4 bases and the J gene lost 2 bases, with 13 bases spanning the gap. This CDR3 has 14 amino acids. The CDR3 coding sequence is TGCGCCAGCAGCCCGGGGGCCCAAGCCTACGAGCAGTACTTC. Encoded protein: CASSPGAQAYEQYF. Supplemented by reference TRBV5-1 and TRBJ2-7, the full variable domain reads KAGVTQTPRYLIKTRGQQVTLSCSPISGHRSVSWYQQTPGQGLQFLFEYFSETQRNKGNFPGRFSGRQFSNSRSEMNVSTLELGDSALYLCASSPGAQAYEQYFGPGTRLTVT.

This clonotype has a count of ten or more. The V gene is TRBV20-1, the J gene TRBJ1-1, with a tentative D call TRBD1 (5 bases). V dropped 5 bases and J dropped 4 bases, with 17 bases sitting between them. The CDR3 runs 14 residues. Germline lookup yields CDR1 DFQATT and CDR2 SNEGSKA (reference sequence). This chain's CDR3 is CSASGGAFATEAFF. The CDR3 bases are TGCAGTGCTTCCGGAGGGGCTTTCGCCACTGAAGCTTTCTTT.

On this clonotype: A much larger clone lies a single base off, so this may be a read error. V gene TRBV7-9 combines with J gene TRBJ2-1; D is uncertain. The CDR3 extends over 12 amino acids. CDR1 is SEHNR and CDR2 is FQNEAQ in the germline V gene (reference sequence). Trimming took 2 bases from V and 9 from J, leaving 8 bases between them. The CDR3 loop is CASSLLGPEQFF. The CDR3 nucleotides read TGTGCCAGCAGCTTATTGGGTCCTGAGCAGTTCTTC.

V usage is TRBV4-1 and J usage is TRBJ1-5, with 11 bases matching TRBD1. This CDR3 is 16 amino acids long. CDR1 is MGHRA and CDR2 is YSYEKL in the germline V gene. Trimming at V came to 1 base and at J to 7 bases, leaving 6 bases not matched to a gene. The CDR3 DNA reads as TGCGCCAGCAGCCAAGGGTCGGGACAGGGGGTCCAGCCCCAGCATTTT. The encoded protein is CASSQGSGQGVQPQHF.

This clonotype was detected many times. The genes are TRBV3-1 and TRBJ2-1, with D perhaps given as TRBD1 or TRBD2 (5 bases each). The CDR3 is made up of 15 amino acids. V was shortened by 3 bases and J by 0 bases, with 9 bases between the two germline ends. In germline, CDR1 is LGHDT, CDR2 YNNKEL (reference sequence). CDR3 nucleotide sequence: TGTGCCAGCAGCCAGCCGGGGCTCTCCTACAATGAGCAGTTCTTC. It yields the protein CASSQPGLSYNEQFF.

This clonotype has ten or more counts. DNA for the CDR3: TGCAGTGCTAGGGCTGCCGGACAGGGGGCTGGTGAAGCTTTCTTT. It codes for CSARAAGQGAGEAFF. V usage is TRBV20-1 and J usage is TRBJ1-1, with 11 bases lining up with TRBD1. V dropped 3 bases and J dropped 7; count of bases not matched to a gene: 10. The CDR3 is 15 residues long. The germline gives CDR1 DFQATT, CDR2 SNEGSKA (reference sequence).

This clonotype has at least ten counts. This sequence joins TRBV20-1 and TRBJ1-5; D gene unclear. The CDR3 is made up of 14 amino acids. CDR1 DFQATT and CDR2 SNEGSKA come from the germline V gene (reference sequence). Trimming shortened V by 0 bases and J by 0 bases, and 6 bases separated the two germline ends. The CDR3 here is CSAREGYSNQPQHF. In DNA, the CDR3 is TGCAGTGCTAGAGAGGGGTATAGCAATCAGCCCCAGCATTTT.

The J gene is TRBJ2-5, the V gene TRBV27; maybe TRBD2 (5 bases). There are 16 residues in the CDR3. V lost 4 bases to trimming and J lost 5 bases, with 20 bases between them. Germline CDR1 is MNHEY and CDR2 is SMNVEV (reference sequence). For the CDR3, the DNA is TGTGCCAGCAGTTCCCTCGGGAACGTCCAAGGGGAGACCCAGTACTTC. Translating it yields CASSSLGNVQGETQYF.

This clonotype showed up many times. The chain uses TRBV12-3 or TRBV12-4 and TRBJ2-3; no definite D call. The CDR3 has 15 amino acids. Trimming took 2 bases from V and 2 from J, leaving 11 bases between them. The CDR3 loop reads CASSLPGPFTDTQYF. The CDR3 DNA reads as TGTGCCAGCAGTTTACCGGGCCCGTTCACAGATACGCAGTATTTT.

This clonotype was detected ten times or more. The gene calls are TRBV7-6 and TRBJ2-2; D is ambiguous. V dropped 2 bases and J dropped 4 bases, with 14 bases sitting between them. Germline lookup yields CDR1 SGHVS and CDR2 FNYEAQ. CDR3 length: 16 residues. CDR3 loop: CASSLTHLATTGELFF. The CDR3 nucleotides read TGTGCCAGCAGCTTAACCCATCTTGCGACCACCGGGGAGCTGTTTTTT. Looking up the rest from reference TRBV7-6 and TRBJ2-2 gives the full variable domain: GAGVSQSPRYKVTKRGQDVALRCDPISGHVSLYWYRQALGQGPEFLTYFNYEAQQDKSGLPNDRFSAERPEGSISTLTIQRTEQRDSAMYRCASSLTHLATTGELFFGEGSRLTVL.

This clonotype has a count of ten or more. The chain employs TRBV11-2 and TRBJ1-1; D perhaps matches TRBD1 (5 bases). Germline-derived CDR1 and CDR2 are SGHAT and FQNNGV. V was trimmed by 6 bases and J by 4 bases, leaving 18 bases between them. This CDR3 region has 15 residues. The DNA of the CDR3 is TGTGCCAGCAGACGTGACAGATTCTTATCCACTGAAGCTTTCTTT. This sequence encodes CASRRDRFLSTEAFF.

This clonotype was seen ten or more times. CDR3 amino acids: CASSLWVGRETQYF. DNA of the CDR3: TGTGCCAGCAGCTTATGGGTAGGGCGGGAGACCCAGTACTTC. V and J are TRBV7-2 and TRBJ2-5, with D unclear. This CDR3 comprises 14 residues. Trimming shortened V by 2 bases and J by 5 bases, and 12 bases separated the two germline ends. Germline CDR1 is SGHTA and CDR2 is FQGNSA.

This clonotype was counted only a few times. The chain uses TRBV6-1 and TRBJ1-3; the D gene is possibly TRBD1 (5 bases). The V gene's germline CDR1 is MNHNS and CDR2 SASEGT. The CDR3 has 14 amino acids. The ends were cut back, 4 bases at V and 2 bases at J, with 9 bases in the middle. CDR3 DNA: TGTGCCAGCAGTGTGGGGGGGACTGGAAACACCATATATTTT. This codes for CASSVGGTGNTIYF.